One sample yielded the 9 T cell receptor beta chains listed below, sequenced in a study of sequential checkpoint blockade in melanoma. Stated treatment: randomized to nivolumab then ipilimumab (arm A) or the reverse (arm B). TCRdb's copy holds only in-frame clones and misses some; the assay was immunoSEQ multiplex PCR. The repertoire holds about 5,700 clones, roughly 21% seen once, with approximately 11% in the top ten. The material was tumor tissue (inferred from file names), obtained from a patient given nivolumab and ipilimumab in sequence. The source is a human donor with melanoma.

V gene TRBV5-1 combines with J gene TRBJ1-2; D is uncertain. Between the trimmed V and J ends, which lost 0 bases and 4 bases, there was a span of 10 bases. The CDR3 has 14 amino acids. CDR1 and CDR2 from the germline V gene are SGHRS and YFSETQ. CDR3 sequence: CASSLDKAGYGYTF. For the CDR3, the DNA is TGCGCCAGCAGCTTGGATAAGGCGGGCTATGGCTACACCTTC.

There are many counts of this clone. V and J are TRBV9 and TRBJ1-1; D perhaps matches TRBD1 (5 bases). The CDR3 length is 15 residues. V gave up 4 bases and J gave up 5 bases, with 18 bases separating them. Germline CDR1 is SGDLS and CDR2 is YYNGEE. The CDR3 loop is CASSHQKGLDTEAFF. The DNA for the CDR3 is TGTGCCAGCAGCCACCAGAAGGGGCTGGATACTGAAGCTTTCTTT.

This clone was seen a handful of times. The rearrangement links TRBV11-3 to TRBJ2-5; 7 bases fit TRBD1. The CDR3 has 14 residues. Per germline, CDR1 SGHNT and CDR2 YENEEA. J gave up 3 bases and V 4 bases, and 5 bases lay outside the gene matches. CDR3 in amino acids: CASSSGTVKETQYF. The CDR3 region has the DNA TGTGCCAGCAGCTCTGGGACAGTAAAAGAGACCCAGTACTTC. The full variable domain, completed using reference TRBV11-3 and TRBJ2-5, is EAGVVQSPRYKIIEKKQPVAFWCNPISGHNTLYWYLQNLGQGPELLIRYENEEAVDDSQLPKDRFSAERLKGVDSTLKIQPAELGDSAVYLCASSSGTVKETQYFGPGTRLLVL.

The CDR3 coding sequence is TGTGCCAGTAGTCCTCTAGCGGGAGGGACCTACGAGCAGTACTTC. Its translation: CASSPLAGGTYEQYF. The chain has TRBV19 and TRBJ2-7; 12 nucleotides align to TRBD2. Germline V lookup: CDR1 LNHDA, CDR2 SQIVND (reference sequence). The CDR3 runs to 15 residues. V shed 5 bases, J shed 2 bases, and the junction held 4 bases outside the gene matches. Variable domain in full (rest from reference TRBV19 and TRBJ2-7): DGGITQSPKYLFRKEGQNVTLSCEQNLNHDAMYWYRQDPGQGLRLIYYSQIVNDFQKGDIAEGYSVSREKKESFPLTVTSAQKNPTAFYLCASSPLAGGTYEQYFGPGTRLTVT.

The rearrangement uses TRBV9 and TRBJ2-2; 14 nucleotides match TRBD2. V was clipped by 4 bases and J by 6 bases; unmatched bases: 5. The CDR3 consists of 16 residues. Germline V lookup: CDR1 SGDLS, CDR2 YYNGEE. CDR3 bases: TGTGCCAGCAGCAAAAGGGGACTAGCGGGGGCCGGGGAGCTGTTTTTT. Its translation: CASSKRGLAGAGELFF.

A few counts support this clone. This chain connects TRBV5-1 to TRBJ2-4; D perhaps matches TRBD1 (5 bases). The CDR3 has 15 amino acids. Trimming shortened V by 4 bases and J by 0 bases, and 11 bases separated the two germline ends. Germline loops: CDR1 SGHRS, CDR2 YFSETQ. CDR3 nucleotide sequence: TGCGCCAGCAGCGAAGGACACTTAGCCAAAAACATTCAGTACTTC. Translation gives CASSEGHLAKNIQYF.

This clone has just a few counts. This chain links TRBV9 with TRBJ1-3; D is undetermined. CDR1 SGDLS and CDR2 YYNGEE come from the germline V gene. The CDR3 runs to 13 residues. Trimming removed 5 bases from V and 3 bases from J, with 9 bases in between. This CDR3 is CASSAGVGNTIYF. The CDR3 region has the DNA TGTGCCAGCAGTGCTGGGGTTGGAAACACCATATATTTT.

The sample holds a few counts of this clone. The chain links TRBV6-8 to TRBJ2-3, with 15 bases fitting TRBD2. J was trimmed by 4 bases and V by 10 bases; bases with no gene match: 6. The CDR3 runs to 15 residues. The germline V gene has CDR1 MNHGY and CDR2 SAAAGT. The DNA for the CDR3 is TGTGCCACCGAGGGACTAGCGGGAGGTGCAGATACGCAGTATTTT. It codes for CATEGLAGGADTQYF.

This clone was detected a few times. V gene TRBV9 combines with J gene TRBJ2-3, with 7 nucleotides matching TRBD2. V lost 0 bases and J lost 10; bases outside the gene matches: 5. Germline lookup yields CDR1 SGDLS and CDR2 YYNGEE. The CDR3 extends over 13 amino acids. The CDR3 bases are TGTGCCAGCAGCGTAGGGGGACTAAAGGCGCAGTATTTT. As protein: CASSVGGLKAQYF. The variable domain in full, completed from reference TRBV9 and TRBJ2-3, reads DSGVTQTPKHLITATGQRVTLRCSPRSGDLSVYWYQQSLDQGLQFLIQYYNGEERAKGNILERFSAQQFPDLHSELNLSSLELGDSALYFCASSVGGLKAQYFGPGTRLTVL.